What follows are 16 T cell receptor beta chains derived from one specimen sequenced in a study of blood T cells in healthy people across ages. A second PCR, run for roughly 7 to 11 cycles, used a sample-barcoded 5' primer plus a J-beta primer mix. Each CDR3 protein gets one entry after TCRdb re-called the 5' RACE reads with MiXCR. The sample has about 900,000 distinct CDR3 sequences, 40% to 60% seen once. The sequenced sample consisted of blood. The receptors come from a man under 40 in good health.

The V call is TRBV6-5, the J call TRBJ2-4; TRBD1 agrees at 7 bases. The V gene's germline CDR1 is MNHEY and CDR2 SVGAGI. The CDR3 extends over 15 amino acids. V shed 7 bases and J 6 bases; nucleotides not matched to a gene: 12. This chain's CDR3 is CASTVKTGRGNIQYF. CDR3 coding DNA: TGTGCCAGCACCGTAAAGACAGGGAGAGGAAACATTCAGTACTTC.

This rearrangement joins TRBV5-1 to TRBJ1-2, with 8 bases that match TRBD1. Germline V gene data show CDR1 as SGHRS and CDR2 as YFSETQ. Germline trimming cut 3 bases from V and 0 bases from J; bases unmatched to any gene: 4. CDR3 length: 15 amino acids. The CDR3 loop is CASSWGQDANYGYTF. The CDR3 DNA reads TGCGCCAGCAGCTGGGGACAGGATGCTAACTATGGCTACACCTTC.

The table lists this clonotype with a few counts. The genes are TRBV27 and TRBJ1-5, with unresolved D. The V gene lost 7 bases and the J gene lost 0 bases, with 10 bases spanning the gap. Germline V lookup: CDR1 MNHEY, CDR2 SMNVEV (reference sequence). CDR3 length equals 14 residues. CDR3 residues: CASTNRNSNQPQHF. In nucleotides, the CDR3 is TGTGCCAGCACCAACAGAAATAGCAATCAGCCCCAGCATTTT.

This chain joins TRBV3-1 and TRBJ1-1; D is unclear. V was shortened by 4 bases and J by 0 bases, with 12 bases between the two germline ends. The CDR3 extends over 15 amino acids. Germline CDR1 and CDR2: LGHDT and YNNKEL (reference sequence). This chain's CDR3 is CASSRVVGLNTEAFF. In nucleotides, the CDR3 is TGTGCCAGCAGCCGAGTCGTCGGTCTGAACACTGAAGCTTTCTTT. Combining the CDR3 with reference TRBV3-1 and TRBJ1-1 gives the whole variable domain DTAVSQTPKYLVTQMGNDKSIKCEQNLGHDTMYWYKQDSKKFLKIMFSYNNKELIINETVPNRFSPKSPDKAHLNLHINSLELGDSAVYFCASSRVVGLNTEAFFGQGTRLTVV.

The CDR3: CASRASLPYEQYF. The CDR3 DNA follows: TGTGCCAGCAGGGCATCGTTACCCTACGAGCAGTACTTC. This rearrangement joins TRBV6-6 to TRBJ2-1; no reliable D call. With the DNA end fitting TRBJ2-7 better, the J assignment may be wrong. CDR1 and CDR2 (germline): MNHNY, SVGAGI (reference sequence). The CDR3 contains 13 residues.

The chain combines TRBV7-8 with TRBJ1-2, with a weak D call TRBD1 (6 bases). The CDR3 runs 13 residues. The V and J ends lost 4 bases and 4 bases respectively, with 10 bases between them. CDR1 is SGHVS and CDR2 is FQNEAQ in the germline V gene. Written as DNA, the CDR3 is TGTGCCAGCAGCTCCCAGGGGACCTATGGCTACACCTTC. Amino acid sequence: CASSSQGTYGYTF.

The chain carries TRBV5-1 and TRBJ1-2, with a weak D call TRBD1 (6 bases). The V end was cut by 3 bases, the J end by 2 bases, with 23 bases between. CDR1 is SGHRS and CDR2 is YFSETQ in the germline V gene. The CDR3 length is 18 residues. CDR3 sequence: CASSSAPAQGCENYGYTF. The CDR3 bases are TGCGCCAGCAGCTCAGCCCCAGCACAGGGCTGTGAGAACTATGGCTACACCTTC. Supplemented by reference TRBV5-1 and TRBJ1-2, the full variable domain reads KAGVTQTPRYLIKTRGQQVTLSCSPISGHRSVSWYQQTPGQGLQFLFEYFSETQRNKGNFPGRFSGRQFSNSRSEMNVSTLELGDSALYLCASSSAPAQGCENYGYTFGSGTRLTVV.

This clonotype came up a few times. The chain joins TRBV7-9 to TRBJ1-4; D might be TRBD1 (5 bases). Trimming cost V 4 bases and J 13 bases, with 25 bases left between them. Germline V gene sequence: CDR1 SEHNR, CDR2 FQNEAQ (reference sequence). The CDR3 totals 16 residues. The CDR3 coding sequence is TGTGCCAGCAGCTCCCCTCTTGTCGGGGGATCGGCACGACTGTTTTTT. Translation gives CASSSPLVGGSARLFF.

This chain connects TRBV7-8 to TRBJ1-2; maybe TRBD1 (5 bases). Trimming left V 5 bases short and J 8 bases short, with 21 bases between. Per the germline V gene, CDR1 is SGHVS and CDR2 is FQNEAQ. The CDR3 loop spans 15 amino acids. The CDR3 coding sequence is TGTGCCAGCAGCGCCGGGACGGTGGTTACGCGCGGCTACACCTTC. It is translated as CASSAGTVVTRGYTF.

This clonotype was seen only a few times. The rearrangement links TRBV4-1 to TRBJ2-5; D may be TRBD1 (6 bases). Germline V gene sequence: CDR1 MGHRA, CDR2 YSYEKL. CDR3 size: 13 residues. Trimming stripped 2 bases from V and 5 bases from J, with 9 bases between. The CDR3 coding sequence is TGCGCCAGCAGCCAAACAGGGTGGGAGACCCAGTACTTC. Protein sequence: CASSQTGWETQYF.

The chain couples TRBV2 to TRBJ2-4, with TRBD2 identical over 7 bases. This CDR3 is built from 19 residues. CDR1 and CDR2 from the germline V gene are SNHLY and FYNNEI. The junction had 16 bases not matched to a gene; V was cut back by 5 bases and J by 0 bases. DNA for the CDR3: TGTGCCAGCAGTCTTGTAGCTAGCGGAGAGAAATTAGCCAAAAACATTCAGTACTTC. As protein: CASSLVASGEKLAKNIQYF.

V usage is TRBV27 and J usage is TRBJ1-1; 8 bases fit TRBD1. CDR3 length equals 12 residues. Germline CDR1 MNHEY, CDR2 SMNVEV (reference sequence). With V trimmed by 4 bases and J by 11 bases, 6 bases remained unmatched. The CDR3 reads CASSSPDREAFF. In DNA form, the CDR3 reads TGTGCCAGCAGTTCACCGGACAGGGAGGCTTTCTTT.

This chain joins TRBV2 and TRBJ2-5; 7 positions agree with TRBD1. The tail of the sequence fits TRBJ2-7 better, so the J call may be wrong. Germline values: CDR1 SNHLY, CDR2 FYNNEI. This CDR3 has 13 amino acids. The CDR3, as DNA: TGTGCCAGCAGTGGGGACAGTGACTACGAGCAGTACTTC. Protein sequence: CASSGDSDYEQYF.

This clonotype was seen a handful of times. This chain uses TRBV29-1 with TRBJ1-1, with 9 bases lining up with TRBD1. The CDR3 consists of 12 residues. The ends lost 7 bases at V and 6 bases at J; junction bases unmatched: 6. CDR1 and CDR2 from the germline V gene are SQVTM and ANQGSEA. CDR3 region: CSGGQGGSEAFF. CDR3 in DNA: TGCAGCGGGGGACAGGGAGGGTCTGAAGCTTTCTTT.

The chain joins TRBV3-1 to TRBJ2-7, with D possibly matching TRBD1 (6 bases). Germline assignment: CDR1 LGHDT and CDR2 YNNKEL (reference sequence). The CDR3 loop spans 15 amino acids. Trimming took off 0 bases at V and 3 bases at J, with 12 bases between the two ends. CDR3 in amino acids: CASSQESGVIYEQYF. The CDR3 DNA reads as TGTGCCAGCAGCCAAGAGTCAGGGGTGATCTACGAGCAGTACTTC.

This clonotype was seen a handful of times. The chain has TRBV6-2 or TRBV6-3 and TRBJ1-6; no firm D call. With 0 bases removed from V and 7 bases from J, the gap between germline ends came to 13 bases. The CDR3 has 16 residues. Germline-derived CDR1 and CDR2 are MNHEY and SVGEGT. The CDR3 spells CASSYSVGKENSPLHF. As DNA, the CDR3 is TGTGCCAGCAGTTACTCGGTAGGGAAAGAGAATTCACCCCTCCACTTT.